The 18 T cell receptor beta chains in this list originate from one sample, sequenced in a study of OX40 agonist ivuxolimab in advanced cancers. Profiling relied on immunoSEQ multiplex PCR, and the TCRdb table lists in-frame clones only, not all of them. The profile covers about 52,000 clones, with around 80% appearing a single time and 9.5% to 15% taken by the ten largest. The sequencing used CD4+ or CD8+ T cells sorted from blood, collected in a trial of the OX40 agonist ivuxolimab. These TCRs come from an adult with an advanced solid tumor such as melanoma, head and neck, liver or kidney cancer.

This clone was recorded once. The V and J genes are TRBV5-8 and TRBJ1-1; D perhaps matches TRBD1 (6 bases). V lost 2 bases to trimming and J lost 3 bases, with 20 bases between them. The CDR3 length is 17 residues. Germline values: CDR1 SGHTS, CDR2 YDEGEE. The CDR3 loop reads CASSLRTGRILDTEAFF. CDR3 DNA sequence: TGTGCCAGCAGCTTAAGAACAGGGCGAATCTTAGACACTGAAGCTTTCTTT.

This sequence joins TRBV7-9 and TRBJ1-3, with TRBD1 matching over 7 bases. J gave up 0 bases and V 5 bases, and 1 base lay outside the gene matches. The CDR3 has 14 amino acids. CDR1 is SEHNR and CDR2 is FQNEAQ in the germline V gene (reference sequence). The CDR3 protein is CASSPGGSGNTIYF. CDR3 sequence (DNA): TGTGCCAGCAGCCCAGGGGGCTCTGGAAACACCATATATTTT.

This chain connects TRBV28 to TRBJ1-1; 7 bases are shared with TRBD1. Germline CDR1 and CDR2: MDHEN and SYDVKM. CDR3 length: 15 amino acids. V trimming: 9 bases; J trimming: 0 bases; junction bases outside the gene matches: 10. The CDR3 reads CASSTGDAMNTEAFF. In DNA, the CDR3 is TGTGCCAGTTCCACAGGGGACGCGATGAACACTGAAGCTTTCTTT. The full variable domain, with the rest looked up from reference TRBV28 and TRBJ1-1, is DVKVTQSSRYLVKRTGEKVFLECVQDMDHENMFWYRQDPGLGLRLIYFSYDVKMKEKGDIPEGYSVSREKKERFSLILESASTNQTSMYLCASSTGDAMNTEAFFGQGTRLTVV.

The J gene is TRBJ2-6, the V gene TRBV7-3; TRBD1 is a possible D gene (6 bases). V lost 8 bases and J 2 bases, leaving 13 bases between the germline ends. Germline V gives CDR1 SGHTA, CDR2 FQGTGA. The CDR3 is 15 amino acids. CDR3 DNA sequence: TGTGCCAGCGTCATACAGGGTACTGGGGCCAACGTCCTGACTTTC. Protein sequence: CASVIQGTGANVLTF.

The rearrangement links TRBV5-4 to TRBJ2-1, with 9 nucleotides matching TRBD2. This CDR3 contains 16 residues. Trimming cost V 3 bases and J 6 bases; bases outside gene matches: 10. The germline CDR1 and CDR2 sequences are SGHNT and YYREEE (reference sequence). The chain's CDR3 is CASSWALAGDPNEQFF. CDR3 nucleotide sequence: TGTGCCAGCAGCTGGGCATTAGCGGGAGATCCCAATGAGCAGTTCTTC.

The rearrangement uses TRBV4-2 and TRBJ2-2; D gene uncertain. Germline values: CDR1 LGHNA, CDR2 YNFKEQ. The V end lost 7 bases, the J end lost 0 bases, and 12 bases lay between the germline ends. The CDR3 covers 15 residues. The DNA for the CDR3 is TGTGCCAGCACGCCATCACAAGCGAACACCGGGGAGCTGTTTTTT. It is translated as CASTPSQANTGELFF.

In this sample, this clone turned up a few times. The rearrangement joins TRBV5-8 to TRBJ2-7; 7 positions match TRBD1. The CDR3 covers 14 residues. Germline V gene sequence: CDR1 SGHTS, CDR2 YDEGEE. Trimming took 1 base from V and 3 from J; bases not matched to a gene: 4. The CDR3 region has the DNA TGTGCCAGCAGCTTGAGCTCAGGGGGCTACGAGCAGTACGTC. Translation gives CASSLSSGGYEQYV.

This clone appeared a single time. The V call is TRBV30, the J call TRBJ2-1; D is possibly TRBD2 (6 bases). The CDR3 spans 13 residues. V shed 0 bases and J shed 7 bases, with 10 bases lying between them. Per the germline V gene, CDR1 is GTSNPN and CDR2 is SVGIG (reference sequence). The CDR3 coding sequence is TGTGCCTGGAGTGTACGGGGGTGGAATGAGCAGTTCTTC. Translated: CAWSVRGWNEQFF.

This clone was seen only once. The chain employs TRBV4-2 and TRBJ1-6, with D maybe TRBD1 (5 bases). CDR3 length equals 16 residues. V was clipped by 0 bases and J by 6 bases, with 12 bases between them. Germline values: CDR1 LGHNA, CDR2 YNFKEQ. The CDR3 DNA reads as TGTGCCAGCAGCCAAGATGGGCAGGGCGTTAATTCACCCCTCCACTTT. It encodes CASSQDGQGVNSPLHF.

CDR3 DNA: TGTGCCAGCAGCCCCCGTCTGAGGTTCGGAATGAACACTGAAGCTTTCTTT. As protein: CASSPRLRFGMNTEAFF. This rearrangement joins TRBV5-6 to TRBJ1-1; D is unresolved. This CDR3 has 17 residues. The germline CDR1 and CDR2 sequences are SGHDT and YYEEEE. The V end was cut by 4 bases, the J end by 0 bases, with 19 bases between.

J is TRBJ2-1 and V is TRBV13; 12 positions agree with TRBD2. Trimming removed 5 bases from V and 5 bases from J; junction bases left unmatched: 13. This CDR3 spans 18 amino acids. The germline V gene has CDR1 PRHDT and CDR2 FYEKMQ (reference sequence). Here the CDR3 reads CASSLMLGTSGRHNEQFF. The CDR3 DNA follows: TGTGCCAGCAGCCTCATGCTCGGGACTAGCGGGCGCCACAATGAGCAGTTCTTC.

The chain joins TRBV4-1 to TRBJ1-1; TRBD1 matches 9 bases. The CDR3 extends over 14 amino acids. CDR1 MGHRA and CDR2 YSYEKL come from the germline V gene. Trimming at V came to 3 bases and at J to 3 bases, leaving 2 bases not matched to a gene. CDR3 sequence: CASSQGTGYTEAFF. CDR3 in DNA: TGCGCCAGCAGCCAGGGGACAGGGTACACTGAAGCTTTCTTT.

The chain uses TRBV27 and TRBJ2-7; weak D call: TRBD1 (5 bases). Germline V gene lookup returns CDR1 MNHEY and CDR2 SMNVEV (reference sequence). Trimming left V 2 bases short and J 3 bases short, with 11 bases between. The CDR3 sequence is 14 residues long. CDR3 amino acids: CASSLGAFVYEQYF. The CDR3 nucleotides are TGTGCCAGCAGTTTAGGGGCTTTTGTCTACGAGCAGTACTTC.

Concerning this clone itself: Additional DNA sequences in this sample encode the identical CDR3. The chain has TRBV2 and TRBJ2-7; TRBD1 might be the D (5 bases). This CDR3 spans 11 amino acids. From germline, CDR1 is SNHLY and CDR2 FYNNEI. The ends were cut back, 4 bases at V and 6 bases at J, with 7 bases in the middle. CDR3 DNA sequence: TGTGCCAGCAGTGTAGGGGTCGAGCAGTACGTC. Encoded protein: CASSVGVEQYV.

The chain is built from TRBV7-2 and TRBJ2-5; TRBD1 matches at 10 bases. The V and J ends lost 2 bases and 5 bases, in that order; junction bases with no gene match: 5. Germline CDR1 SGHTA, CDR2 FQGNSA. CDR3 size: 15 residues. The CDR3 nucleotides are TGTGCCAGCAGCTTACCGGGACAGGGGTGGGAGACCCAGTACTTC. Translation gives CASSLPGQGWETQYF.

This chain joins TRBV30 and TRBJ2-5; weak D call: TRBD2 (5 bases). Trimming removed 0 bases from V and 4 bases from J, with 9 bases in between. In germline, CDR1 is GTSNPN, CDR2 SVGIG (reference sequence). The length of the CDR3 is 13 residues. CDR3 in amino acids: CAWSVLEGETQYF. For the CDR3, the DNA is TGTGCCTGGAGTGTACTTGAGGGAGAGACCCAGTACTTC.

This chain connects TRBV4-1 to TRBJ2-1; D is ambiguous. Germline V gene lookup returns CDR1 MGHRA and CDR2 YSYEKL. V gave up 1 base and J gave up 0 bases, with 13 bases separating them. The CDR3 covers 17 residues. The CDR3: CASSQGYGRSSYNEQFF. In DNA, the CDR3 is TGCGCCAGCAGCCAAGGCTACGGCAGGAGCTCCTACAATGAGCAGTTCTTC.

The chain is built from TRBV7-2 and TRBJ2-1; D remains ambiguous. The germline V and J ends were trimmed by 5 bases and 5 bases, with 10 bases remaining between them. The CDR3 runs 13 residues. CDR1 SGHTA and CDR2 FQGNSA come from the germline V gene. The CDR3 spells CASSLSPDNEQFF. The CDR3 DNA reads TGTGCCAGCAGCCTGTCCCCTGACAATGAGCAGTTCTTC.